The rows below give T cell receptor beta chains drawn from one sample of a study of blood T cell repertoires in COVID-19. The assay was immunoSEQ multiplex PCR, and TCRdb's table has in-frame clones only and misses some. The sample holds under 200,000 clones; 86% are singletons and the top ten take about 6%. The sample taken for sequencing was PBMCs or T cells enriched from blood (not recorded which). The receptor source for this set is a man aged 35 to 55 with acute COVID-19. Both conserved end residues are part of each CDR3. Fields, in order: D gene, J gene, clone size, V gene, CDR3 DNA, CDR3 protein. D genes are given only for firm matches. Part of the rows lack a size; the others show once, few, many or a class for expanded clones.

TRBD1,TRBJ2-2,NA,TRBV27,TGTGCCAGCAGGGTGGGGGACAGGCCAACCGGGGAGCTGTTTTTT,CASRVGDRPTGELFF
TRBD1,TRBJ2-6,NA,TRBV10-3,TGTGCCGCCTCCGGGACAGGGGCTGCTGGGGCCAACGTCCTGACTTTC,CAASGTGAAGANVLTF
TRBD1,TRBJ2-7,NA,TRBV5-4,TGTGCCAGCAGCAGCTCCGGGACAGCCTCCTACGAGCAGTACTTC,CASSSSGTASYEQYF
NA,TRBJ2-3,NA,TRBV3-1/TRBV3-2,TGTGCCAGCCTTCAGGGTGGGGCCACAGATACGCAGTATTTT,CASLQGGATDTQYF
TRBD2,TRBJ2-7,NA,TRBV7-2,TGTGCCAGCAGCTCGAGGGGTAGCATGGGAGGGCCAACTTACTACGAGCAGTACTTC,CASSSRGSMGGPTYYEQYF
NA,TRBJ2-1,NA,TRBV19,TGTGCCAGTCGAGAGCGCCTAACCTACAATGAGCAGTTCTTC,CASRERLTYNEQFF
NA,TRBJ1-2,NA,TRBV28,TGTGCCAGCAGCCGGACAGTTTATGGCTACACCTTC,CASSRTVYGYTF
TRBD2,TRBJ2-1,NA,TRBV3-1/TRBV3-2,TGTGCCAGCAGCCGCGCGGGACTAGGCTACAATGAGCAGTTCTTC,CASSRAGLGYNEQFF
TRBD1,TRBJ1-5,NA,TRBV7-2,TGTGCCAGCAGCCAGGGACAGACAATACAGCCCCAGCATTTT,CASSQGQTIQPQHF
TRBD1,TRBJ2-5,NA,TRBV27,TGTGCCAGCAGTTTCCAGGGGGCCCAAGAGACCCAGTACTTC,CASSFQGAQETQYF
NA,TRBJ2-2,NA,TRBV7-3,TGTGCCAGCAGCTTATCAGGCTCCACCGGGGAGCTGTTTTTT,CASSLSGSTGELFF
NA,TRBJ2-7,NA,TRBV24-1,TGTGCCACCAGTCAAACAGGGAGCGGCTCCTACGAGCAGTACTTC,CATSQTGSGSYEQYF
NA,TRBJ2-1,NA,TRBV19,TGTGCCAGTACCTCCATTTACAGCTACAATGAGCAGTTCTTC,CASTSIYSYNEQFF
TRBD2,TRBJ2-3,NA,TRBV2,TGTGCCAGCCCGGCCGGGAGGGGCGTAACCACAGATACGCAGTATTTT,CASPAGRGVTTDTQYF
NA,TRBJ2-2,NA,TRBV28,TGTGCCGCAGGGGCGGGAGACACCGGGGAGCTGTTTTTT,CAAGAGDTGELFF
NA,TRBJ2-3,NA,TRBV12-2,TGTGCAAGTCGCCTCAGGGACAGACCCAGGTTCGTCACAGATACGCAGTATTTT,CASRLRDRPRFVTDTQYF
NA,TRBJ1-1,NA,TRBV5-1,TGCGCCAGCAGCTCCGACGGGTCGAAGACTGAAGCTTTCTTT,CASSSDGSKTEAFF
NA,TRBJ1-1,few,TRBV19,TGTGCCAGTAGTAGCCGCCGCCCGAGACAGAACACTGAAGCTTTCTTT,CASSSRRPRQNTEAFF
TRBD2,TRBJ2-7,NA,TRBV5-1,TGCGCCAGCAGCTTGAAGCGGGACTATGCCTACGAGCAGTACTTC,CASSLKRDYAYEQYF
TRBD1,TRBJ1-2,NA,TRBV19,TGTGCCAGTAGGGGGCACCAGGACAGGGTATCTCGCTACACCTTC,CASRGHQDRVSRYTF
TRBD2,TRBJ2-7,NA,TRBV11-3,TGTGCCAGCAGCTTTAGCGGGAGGAAAGGCGAGCAGTACTTC,CASSFSGRKGEQYF
TRBD1,TRBJ2-1,NA,TRBV7-6,TGTGCCAGCAGCTCCGGACAGGGTTTGGTCGGAAATGAGCAGTTCTTC,CASSSGQGLVGNEQFF